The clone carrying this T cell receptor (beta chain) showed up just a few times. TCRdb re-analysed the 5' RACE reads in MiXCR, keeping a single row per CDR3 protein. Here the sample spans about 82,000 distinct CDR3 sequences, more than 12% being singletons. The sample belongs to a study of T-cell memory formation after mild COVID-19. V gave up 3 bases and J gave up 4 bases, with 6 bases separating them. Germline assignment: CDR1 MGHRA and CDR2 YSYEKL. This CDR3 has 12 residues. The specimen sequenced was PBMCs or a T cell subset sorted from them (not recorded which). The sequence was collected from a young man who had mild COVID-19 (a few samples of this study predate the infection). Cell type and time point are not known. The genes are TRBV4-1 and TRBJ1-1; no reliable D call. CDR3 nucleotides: TGCGCCAGCAGCCAGGGAGTCACTGAAGCTTTCTTT. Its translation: CASSQGVTEAFF.